This is a list of T cell receptor beta chains from one sample in a study of beta chain features in type 1 diabetes. TCRdb's table, derived via immunoSEQ multiplex PCR, lists solely in-frame clones and lacks some. The sample includes roughly 170,000 clones, 10% to 15% of them seen just once. Material for sequencing was central memory CD4+ T cells from blood. The receptor source for this set is a woman between 18 and 30 years old in good health. Each CDR3 is given without its conserved first and last residue. D genes are given only for firm matches. A clone size is listed for some rows: how often the clone was seen (once, few, many), or a class if it is expanded.

d_call	v_call	clone_size	j_call	cdr3_length	cdr3_aa
NA	TRBV29-1	few	TRBJ1-1	14	SVVSPVGLMNTEAF
TRBD2	TRBV7-3	NA	TRBJ2-2	19	ASSLLAPGLAGVVGTGELF
TRBD1	TRBV27	few	TRBJ1-5	15	ASSLYGTGGAFQPQH
NA	TRBV18	NA	TRBJ2-1	12	ASSPTWGANEQF
TRBD2	TRBV25-1	many	TRBJ2-7	11	ASRREVSYEQY
TRBD1	TRBV9	NA	TRBJ1-2	13	ASSVERTGGTGYT
TRBD2	TRBV25-1	few	TRBJ2-7	12	ASSEGGYVYEQY
NA	TRBV9	NA	TRBJ2-2	11	ASSPHTTGELF
NA	TRBV28	once	TRBJ1-2	11	ASTLEGNYGYT
TRBD1	TRBV27	once	TRBJ1-1	12	ASSLRGPNTEAF
NA	TRBV18	few	TRBJ1-5	11	ASSPELNQPQH
TRBD1	TRBV4-1	NA	TRBJ2-5	14	ASSQAGGQAQETQY
NA	TRBV4-2	few	TRBJ1-1	14	ASSQDAGKPNTEAF
NA	TRBV5-4	NA	TRBJ2-2	12	ASSLDRNTGELF
NA	TRBV14	few	TRBJ2-7	11	ASSFFLEGEQY
NA	TRBV7-9	few	TRBJ1-2	15	ASTQEGTVTANYGYT
NA	TRBV7-2	few	TRBJ2-5	12	ASSLGADQETQY
NA	TRBV28	few	TRBJ2-2	13	ASSLRIPQAGELF
NA	TRBV6-5	NA	TRBJ2-3	13	ASSRGTEGTDTQY
NA	TRBV30	few	TRBJ2-3	11	AWGAGSTDTQY
NA	TRBV5-1	few	TRBJ2-7	11	ASSLLFSYEQY
TRBD1	TRBV6-6	few	TRBJ1-3	14	ASSYRTGGFANTIY
NA	TRBV30	NA	TRBJ1-5	11	AWSPDSNQPQH
TRBD1	TRBV28	few	TRBJ2-7	14	ASSFTGGGGLYEQY
TRBD1	TRBV18	NA	TRBJ2-2	13	ASSPDRAPTGELF
NA	TRBV9	NA	TRBJ1-5	12	ASSVVPGNQPQH
TRBD2	TRBV7-7	NA	TRBJ2-3	12	ASSSGLAGDTQY
TRBD1	TRBV7-2	few	TRBJ2-3	11	ASSYDRDDTQY
NA	TRBV7-8	few	TRBJ2-7	12	ASSLVQGVYEQY
TRBD2	TRBV9	NA	TRBJ2-3	12	ASSGTSGRAAQY
TRBD2	TRBV5-1	few	TRBJ2-3	14	ASSLGVVLATDTQY
NA	TRBV28	NA	TRBJ1-1	13	ASSLGVTGDTEAF
TRBD2	TRBV4-2	NA	TRBJ2-1	15	ASSQGASGSPYNEQF
TRBD2	TRBV27	NA	TRBJ2-7	14	ASSLYPSGGSYEQY
NA	TRBV2	few	TRBJ2-3	12	ASRPMAGTDTQY
TRBD1	TRBV5-1	few	TRBJ2-5	14	ASSPGSGTAQETQY
TRBD1	TRBV5-1	NA	TRBJ1-4	12	ASSPLGRGEKLF
NA	TRBV6-6	NA	TRBJ1-1	9	ASSSAPQVR
TRBD1	TRBV29-1	NA	TRBJ1-2	11	SVGGQSNYGYT
TRBD1	TRBV5-1	few	TRBJ2-7	13	ASSTGTGGYYEQY
NA	TRBV2	NA	TRBJ2-4	12	ASSVQGISNIQY
NA	TRBV6-6	NA	TRBJ1-1	11	ASSPQGNTEAF
TRBD2	TRBV4-2	NA	TRBJ2-5	14	ASSQGAASGQETQY
NA	TRBV30	NA	TRBJ2-5	9	AWSVLETQY
NA	TRBV29-1	many	TRBJ1-1	10	SVATVNTEAF